This TCR beta chain was observed in a study of patients and donors after allogeneic stem cell transplantation. TCRdb re-called the RT-PCR reads through MiXCR, storing one row per CDR3 protein. Of fewer than 180,000 distinct CDR3 sequences listed, 30% to 45% are singletons. This CDR3 spans 11 amino acids. Germline CDR1 is DFQATT and CDR2 is SNEGSKA (reference sequence). V lost 7 bases and J lost 3, with 9 bases in between. The chain has TRBV20-1 and TRBJ1-1; D is unclear. The TCR was taken from a human donor who was either an allogeneic HSCT recipient or a stem cell or donor lymphocyte infusion donor (not recorded which). It is not recorded whose cells these are; they may come from a transplant donor. Sequencing used blood, either unsorted or a sorted T cell fraction (not recorded which). The DNA of the CDR3 is TGCAGTGTTGCAAGGGACACTGAAGCTTTCTTT. Translating it yields CSVARDTEAFF.